This TCR beta chain was recorded in a study of response to subunit inactivated influenza vaccine. TCRdb re-called the RT-PCR reads with MiXCR, one entry per CDR3 protein. This table holds 500,000 to 600,000 distinct CDR3 sequences, 16% found once. Points on this clonotype: Its antigen is not known.

General study results and limits: The authors suggested that few new T cells are recruited per seasonal influenza vaccination.

Germline lookup yields CDR1 LNHNV and CDR2 YYDKDF (reference sequence). The CDR3 has 15 residues. With 5 bases clipped from V and 3 bases from J, the junction kept 6 bases outside the gene matches. The clonotype originates from a man aged 50 to 75 who received an inactivated influenza vaccine. The chain carries TRBV15 and TRBJ1-5, with 8 bases identical to TRBD1. Specimen: CD4+ T cells sorted from PBMCs, collected around 2 years after vaccination. CDR3: CATSSGTGSNQPQHF. The CDR3 region has the DNA TGTGCCACCAGCTCGGGGACAGGTTCCAATCAGCCCCAGCATTTT.